The clone carrying this TCR beta chain was observed once. Drawing of blood for sampling happened at baseline, at cycle 4 day 1, and at cycle 7 day 1. This sample is drawn from a study of OX40 agonist ivuxolimab in advanced cancers. Clones were sequenced by immunoSEQ multiplex PCR, and TCRdb holds only the in-frame ones, with some missing. In the table there are over 20,000 clones, 77% of which are singletons. This CDR3 comprises 13 residues. V lost 4 bases, J lost 4 bases, and 7 bases lay in between. The germline V gene has CDR1 SEHNR and CDR2 FQNEAQ (reference sequence). Here the sequenced sample was CD4+ or CD8+ T cells sorted from blood, taken in a trial of the OX40 agonist ivuxolimab. This receptor was taken from an adult with an advanced solid tumor such as melanoma, head and neck, liver or kidney cancer. The V and J genes are TRBV7-9 and TRBJ2-2; D is unresolved. The CDR3 is CASSSPLTGELFF. CDR3 DNA sequence: TGTGCCAGCAGCTCCCCCCTCACCGGGGAGCTGTTTTTT.